Only a few counts were recorded for the clone carrying this T cell receptor beta chain. Antigen unknown. The CDR3 has 15 residues. Germline loops: CDR1 SQVTM, CDR2 ANQGSEA. The V end was cut by 1 base, the J end by 2 bases, with 15 bases between. Isolation yielded PBMCs, at least 7 million per sample, in every case. Primed by a sample-barcoded 5' primer and a J-beta primer mix, a second PCR proceeded for about 6 to 12 cycles. TCRdb re-called the 5' RACE reads through MiXCR, storing one row per CDR3 protein. The sample lists around 940,000 distinct CDR3 sequences; approximately 50% were seen once. This sample stems from a study of blood T cells in healthy people across ages. The study, taken as a whole, reports: Diversity estimates from one million T cells were considered underestimates.

The TCR was taken from a woman aged 55-70 years in good health. The V and J genes are TRBV29-1 and TRBJ2-7; D remains ambiguous. The sample was blood. Written as DNA, the CDR3 is TGCAGCGTTGAAGTTCCGGGCCGACTGACCTACGAGCAGTACTTC. Translating gives CSVEVPGRLTYEQYF.